Each of the 15 T cell receptor beta chains below was sequenced from the same sample in a study of shared clonotypes between healthy human individuals (dated by TCRdb to the early 2020s). Preparation of the library involved the immunoSEQ multiplex PCR assay. Not all clones reach the TCRdb copy of this immuneACCESS table, which keeps in-frame sequences only. Checked studies attribute under half of the gap to unresolved V genes and leave the rest unexplained. The sample contains more than 500,000 clones, approximately 95% of them found a single time. The top ten hold 0.055% to 0.075% of the sample. The sample taken for sequencing was naive CD4+ T cells sorted from blood. The cell subset or site label on this specimen signifies: CD45RA+ positively selected. The receptors derive from a woman in her thirties in good health.

The chain couples TRBV27 to TRBJ1-4; D is possibly TRBD1 (6 bases). V lost 4 bases to trimming and J lost 10 bases, with 22 bases between them. This CDR3 is 16 amino acids long. Germline V gives CDR1 MNHEY, CDR2 SMNVEV (reference sequence). This chain's CDR3 is CASSSERGQGYGKLFF. CDR3 DNA sequence: TGTGCCAGCAGTTCCGAACGGGGACAAGGGTACGGAAAACTGTTTTTT.

CDR3 in DNA: TGTGCCAGCAGCCCCGGACGGAACCGGGAGACCCAGTACTTC. It is translated as CASSPGRNRETQYF. This chain connects TRBV2 to TRBJ2-5; no reliable D call. V shed 6 bases and J shed 5 bases, with 16 bases lying between them. In germline, CDR1 is SNHLY, CDR2 FYNNEI. The CDR3 runs 14 residues.

J is TRBJ2-7 and V is TRBV27; 9 positions match TRBD2. V lost 3 bases, J lost 5 bases, and 11 bases stayed unmatched. Germline values: CDR1 MNHEY, CDR2 SMNVEV (reference sequence). The CDR3 runs to 16 residues. Written as DNA, the CDR3 is TGTGCCAGCAGTTTCCGCGGGACTAGCCGACCCAACGAGCAGTACTTC. Amino acid sequence: CASSFRGTSRPNEQYF.

The J gene is TRBJ1-5, the V gene TRBV11-2; 8 bases fit TRBD1. The trim removed 5 bases at V and 2 bases at J, leaving 2 bases unmatched. The CDR3 is made up of 14 amino acids. In germline, CDR1 is SGHAT, CDR2 FQNNGV. The CDR3 sequence: CASSTTGGNQPQHF. In DNA, the CDR3 is TGTGCCAGCAGCACGACAGGGGGCAATCAGCCCCAGCATTTT.

Comment on this clone: Other DNA sequences in the same sample also yield this CDR3. The chain recombines TRBV2 with TRBJ1-5, with D possibly being TRBD1 (6 bases). Germline V CDR1 and CDR2: SNHLY, FYNNEI. This CDR3 is built from 14 residues. V lost 2 bases to trimming and J lost 4 bases, with 9 bases between them. The CDR3 reads CASSERQGNQPQHF. The DNA of the CDR3 is TGTGCCAGCAGTGAAAGGCAGGGGAATCAGCCCCAGCATTTT. The complete variable domain, with remaining parts taken from reference TRBV2 and TRBJ1-5, reads EPEVTQTPSHQVTQMGQEVILRCVPISNHLYFYWYRQILGQKVEFLVSFYNNEISEKSEIFDDQFSVERPDGSNFTLKIRSTKLEDSAMYFCASSERQGNQPQHFGDGTRLSIL.

J is TRBJ2-7 and V is TRBV10-2; D is uncertain. The CDR3 runs to 16 residues. Germline V lookup: CDR1 WSHSY, CDR2 SAAADI. V shed 0 bases and J shed 2 bases, with 14 bases lying between them. CDR3 DNA: TGCGCCAGCAGTGAGTCGTCGACACGTAGTCCCTACGAGCAGTACTTC. It encodes CASSESSTRSPYEQYF.

CDR3 region: CASSEVAGGVEQYF. The DNA for the CDR3 is TGTGCCAGCAGTGAAGTGGCGGGAGGGGTCGAGCAGTACTTC. The rearrangement joins TRBV2 to TRBJ2-7; the match to TRBD2 covers 9 bases. V shed 1 base and J 6 bases; nucleotides not matched to a gene: 4. This CDR3 contains 14 residues. Germline CDR1 SNHLY, CDR2 FYNNEI.

V and J are TRBV19 and TRBJ2-1; TRBD2 agrees at 15 bases. V lost 4 bases to trimming and J lost 7 bases; unmatched junction nucleotides: 11. The CDR3 runs 18 residues. The germline V gene has CDR1 LNHDA and CDR2 SQIVND (reference sequence). As DNA, the CDR3 is TGTGCCAGTAGTACCCCTCCGGGACTAGCGGGAGGTGAGAATGAGCAGTTCTTC. Its protein is CASSTPPGLAGGENEQFF. The variable domain in full, with the rest retrieved from reference TRBV19 and TRBJ2-1, is DGGITQSPKYLFRKEGQNVTLSCEQNLNHDAMYWYRQDPGQGLRLIYYSQIVNDFQKGDIAEGYSVSREKKESFPLTVTSAQKNPTAFYLCASSTPPGLAGGENEQFFGPGTRLTVL.

This chain uses TRBV11-1 with TRBJ2-5; D might be TRBD1 (5 bases). V was clipped by 2 bases and J by 2 bases, with 12 bases between them. Germline lookup yields CDR1 SGHAT and CDR2 FQDESV (reference sequence). The CDR3 consists of 15 residues. The CDR3 spells CASSLRGTLQETQYF. The CDR3 nucleotides are TGTGCCAGCAGCTTAAGGGGCACCCTTCAAGAGACCCAGTACTTC.

This sequence joins TRBV19 and TRBJ2-2; unclear D gene. Germline loops: CDR1 LNHDA, CDR2 SQIVND (reference sequence). Deletions cut 8 bases from V and 0 bases from J, with 10 bases between. The CDR3 has 14 amino acids. CDR3 in DNA: TGTGCCAGTCGGGCAGCCTCGAACACCGGGGAGCTGTTTTTT. This sequence encodes CASRAASNTGELFF.

Regarding this clone: Compared with germline, one end of the junction differs, possibly owing to a read error. The chain recombines TRBV5-1 with TRBJ2-7; TRBD1 aligns across 9 bases. There are 10 residues in the CDR3. Germline loops: CDR1 SGHRS, CDR2 YFSETQ. CDR3: CASSLGDRDF. The CDR3 DNA reads as TGCGCCAGCAGCTTGGGGGACAGGGATTTC. Together with reference TRBV5-1 and TRBJ2-7, the CDR3 gives the full variable domain: KAGVTQTPRYLIKTRGQQVTLSCSPISGHRSVSWYQQTPGQGLQFLFEYFSETQRNKGNFPGRFSGRQFSNSRSEMNVSTLELGDSALYLCASSLGDRDFGPGTRLTVT.

The gene calls are TRBV7-6 and TRBJ2-1; 15 nucleotides match TRBD2. This CDR3 spans 17 amino acids. The ends lost 0 bases at V and 8 bases at J; junction bases unmatched: 5. In germline, CDR1 is SGHVS, CDR2 FNYEAQ. This chain's CDR3 is CASSLAGLAGGGDEQFF. In DNA, the CDR3 is TGTGCCAGCAGCTTAGCGGGACTAGCGGGAGGTGGGGATGAGCAGTTCTTC.

This clone was picked up one time. The chain employs TRBV5-1 and TRBJ1-1; unclear D gene. Germline V gene data show CDR1 as SGHRS and CDR2 as YFSETQ. The CDR3 length is 13 residues. Trimming stripped 1 base from V and 0 bases from J, with 4 bases between. The chain's CDR3 is CASSLRVNTEAFF. DNA of the CDR3: TGCGCCAGCAGCTTGAGGGTGAACACTGAAGCTTTCTTT.

This chain uses TRBV10-3 with TRBJ1-4, with 7 bases that match TRBD1. CDR1 and CDR2 (germline): ENHRY, SYGVKD. V lost 4 bases to trimming and J lost 4 bases; unmatched junction nucleotides: 3. This CDR3 contains 14 residues. Here the CDR3 DNA reads TGTGCCATCAGTGCAGGGGGTCTTAATGAAAAACTGTTTTTT. Its translation: CAISAGGLNEKLFF.

The V call is TRBV28, the J call TRBJ2-1; D is unclear. Germline V gene data show CDR1 as MDHEN and CDR2 as SYDVKM. V was shortened by 3 bases and J by 12 bases, with 12 bases between the two germline ends. The CDR3 totals 12 residues. The CDR3 here is CASSFHNRGQFF. CDR3 DNA sequence: TGTGCCAGCAGTTTTCACAATCGCGGGCAGTTCTTC.